Included here is one TCR beta chain sequence, with context. The sample comes from a study of patients and donors after allogeneic stem cell transplantation. The CDR3 contains 15 residues. V lost 6 bases to trimming and J lost 5 bases; unmatched junction nucleotides: 8. MiXCR was run by TCRdb on the RT-PCR reads, yielding one entry per CDR3 protein. This sample has 150,000 or so distinct CDR3 sequences, with 24% found just once. This TCR came from a human donor who was either an allogeneic HSCT recipient or a stem cell or donor lymphocyte infusion donor (not recorded which). It is not recorded whose cells these are; they may come from a transplant donor. The V and J genes are TRBV12-3 or TRBV12-4 and TRBJ1-5; 9 bases are shared with TRBD1. The material sequenced was blood, either unsorted or a sorted T cell fraction (not recorded which). As DNA, the CDR3 is TGTGCCAGCAGGGGGGACAGGGAGATGGATCAGCCCCAGCATTTT. Amino acid sequence: CASRGDREMDQPQHF.